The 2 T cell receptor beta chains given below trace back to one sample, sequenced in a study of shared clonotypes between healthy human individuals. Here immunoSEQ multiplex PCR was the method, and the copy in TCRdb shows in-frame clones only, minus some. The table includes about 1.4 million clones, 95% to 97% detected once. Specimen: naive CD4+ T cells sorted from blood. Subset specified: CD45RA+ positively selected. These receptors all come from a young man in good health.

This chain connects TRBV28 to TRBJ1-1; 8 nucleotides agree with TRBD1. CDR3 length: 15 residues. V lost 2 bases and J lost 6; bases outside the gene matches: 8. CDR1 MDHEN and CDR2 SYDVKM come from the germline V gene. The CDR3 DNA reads TGTGCCAGCAGTTTACCGACCAGGACAGGGTCTGAAGCTTTCTTT. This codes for CASSLPTRTGSEAFF.

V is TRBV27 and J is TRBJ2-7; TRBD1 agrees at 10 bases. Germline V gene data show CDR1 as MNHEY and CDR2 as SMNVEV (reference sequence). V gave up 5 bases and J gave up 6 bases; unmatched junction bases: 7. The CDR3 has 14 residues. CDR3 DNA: TGTGCCAGCAGTCCGGGGACAGGGGTAGCCGAGCAGTACTTC. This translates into CASSPGTGVAEQYF.